These 31 T cell receptor beta chains were sequenced from one sample in a study of human T cells and chemical hapten exposure. The template was total RNA from unfractionated whole blood. One entry per CDR3 protein, called by TCRdb with MiXCR from the 5' RACE reads. This table holds about 110,000 distinct CDR3 sequences, around 20% found once. These receptors all come from a human donor in good health.

The genes are TRBV20-1 and TRBJ1-2; 8 bases fit TRBD1. After removal of 3 bases from V and 2 bases from J, the junction contained 5 bases not matched to a gene. CDR3 size: 14 residues. Germline-derived CDR1 and CDR2 are DFQATT and SNEGSKA (reference sequence). The CDR3 coding sequence is TGCAGTGCTAGCAGGACAGGGACCAACTATGGCTACACCTTC. Translating gives CSASRTGTNYGYTF.

V is TRBV28 and J is TRBJ2-3; possibly TRBD1 for D (5 bases). V shed 2 bases and J shed 0 bases, with 12 bases lying between them. Per germline, CDR1 MDHEN and CDR2 SYDVKM. There are 16 residues in the CDR3. The CDR3 DNA reads TGTGCCAGCAGTTTACCCAGGGCCTCTAGCACAGATACGCAGTATTTT. This codes for CASSLPRASSTDTQYF.

The chain links TRBV4-1 to TRBJ1-2; TRBD1 matches 10 bases. CDR3 length equals 17 residues. The J segment lost 5 bases and the V segment lost 4 bases, leaving 13 bases of the junction unmatched. Germline values: CDR1 MGHRA, CDR2 YSYEKL. The CDR3 bases are TGCGCCAGCAGCCGTGACCAGCTGACAGGGGGCGCATATGGCTACACCTTC. Its translation: CASSRDQLTGGAYGYTF.

The chain has TRBV29-1 and TRBJ2-5, with D perhaps being TRBD1 or TRBD2 (6 bases each). Germline CDR1 and CDR2: SQVTM and ANQGSEA. V gave up 6 bases and J gave up 2 bases, with 13 bases separating them. The CDR3 covers 13 residues. CDR3 in amino acids: CSVGAGGQETQYF. The CDR3 region has the DNA TGCAGCGTGGGGGCCGGGGGACAAGAGACCCAGTACTTC.

Of note for this clonotype: It may be a read error: a sequence one base away is much more abundant. V and J are TRBV27 and TRBJ2-2; TRBD1 matches 9 bases. The CDR3 runs 16 residues. With 7 bases clipped from V and 6 bases from J, the junction kept 12 bases outside the gene matches. The germline gives CDR1 MNHEY, CDR2 SMNVEV (reference sequence). CDR3 coding DNA: TGTGCCAGCAAAGTGTCCTGGACAGGGGTTGCCGGGGAGCTGTTTTTT. This codes for CASKVSWTGVAGELFF.

This chain links TRBV28 with TRBJ2-7; the D is unclear. Per germline, CDR1 MDHEN and CDR2 SYDVKM. This CDR3 region has 14 residues. V lost 5 bases and J lost 2, with 13 bases in between. CDR3 nucleotides: TGTGCCAGCAGTCCGGAACGGAATCCCTACGAGCAGTACTTC. Protein sequence: CASSPERNPYEQYF.

This clonotype appeared many times. The chain carries TRBV2 and TRBJ1-5, with a tentative D call TRBD1 (5 bases). Germline CDR1 and CDR2: SNHLY and FYNNEI. V dropped 5 bases and J dropped 4 bases, with 15 bases sitting between them. The length of the CDR3 is 15 residues. The CDR3 sequence: CASSPGRKANQPQHF. As DNA, the CDR3 is TGTGCCAGCAGTCCGGGACGAAAGGCGAATCAGCCCCAGCATTTT.

This clonotype showed up just a few times. J is TRBJ2-7 and V is TRBV6-5, with D perhaps TRBD1 or TRBD2 (5 bases each). V lost 5 bases, J lost 1 base, and 12 bases lay in between. CDR3 length: 14 amino acids. CDR1 and CDR2 (germline): MNHEY, SVGAGI. CDR3 in DNA: TGTGCCAGCAGTCGGGACGGACTGTCCTACGAGCAGTACTTC. This sequence encodes CASSRDGLSYEQYF.

The chain recombines TRBV3-1 with TRBJ2-4; 9 bases fit TRBD1. Germline CDR1 and CDR2: LGHDT and YNNKEL (reference sequence). CDR3 length equals 17 residues. With 0 bases clipped from V and 1 base from J, the junction kept 4 bases outside the gene matches. CDR3 amino acids: CASSQDKGQGAKNIQYF. CDR3 in DNA: TGTGCCAGCAGCCAAGATAAAGGACAGGGGGCCAAAAACATTCAGTACTTC.

V is TRBV7-3 and J is TRBJ1-1, with 8 positions matching TRBD1. Trimming took 1 base from V and 1 from J; bases not matched to a gene: 14. Germline-derived CDR1 and CDR2 are SGHTA and FQGTGA. The CDR3 is made up of 19 amino acids. CDR3 sequence (DNA): TGTGCCAGCAGCTTAAAGGGCGCTACAGGGGGTAAGAGGAACACTGAAGCTTTCTTT. As protein: CASSLKGATGGKRNTEAFF.

On this clonotype itself: At one of its ends the junction is not consistent with the germline gene, which may arise from a read error. The chain couples TRBV30 to TRBJ2-7, with a tentative D call TRBD1 (6 bases). The CDR3 runs 15 residues. Per germline, CDR1 GTSNPN and CDR2 SVGIG (reference sequence). The CDR3, as DNA: TGTGCCTGGAGTTTTGGACAGAGGTCCTTCTACGAGAAGTACTTC. It encodes CAWSFGQRSFYEKYF.

This clonotype was detected many times. The chain is built from TRBV18 and TRBJ2-7; perhaps D is TRBD1 or TRBD2 (6 bases each). The CDR3 is 13 residues long. Trimming removed 3 bases from V and 2 bases from J, with 8 bases in between. CDR1 and CDR2 (germline): KGHSH, LQKENI. The DNA for the CDR3 is TGTGCCAGCTCACCGGGGGGCCCCTACGAGCAGTACTTC. This sequence encodes CASSPGGPYEQYF. The whole variable domain, filled in from reference TRBV18 and TRBJ2-7, reads NAGVMQNPRHLVRRRGQEARLRCSPMKGHSHVYWYRQLPEEGLKFMVYLQKENIIDESGMPKERFSAEFPKEGPSILRIQQVVRGDSAAYFCASSPGGPYEQYFGPGTRLTVT.

The genes are TRBV5-1 and TRBJ2-7; D is possibly TRBD1 or TRBD2 (5 bases each). The CDR3 has 15 amino acids. The V end was cut by 2 bases, the J end by 0 bases, with 12 bases between. Germline lookup yields CDR1 SGHRS and CDR2 YFSETQ. CDR3 amino acids: CASSFLGVSSYEQYF. In DNA form, the CDR3 reads TGCGCCAGCAGCTTTTTGGGGGTTAGCTCCTACGAGCAGTACTTC.

The rearrangement uses TRBV6-6 and TRBJ1-1, with 7 bases aligning to TRBD1. Germline V gene lookup returns CDR1 MNHNY and CDR2 SVGAGI (reference sequence). V gave up 7 bases and J gave up 0 bases; unmatched junction bases: 5. This CDR3 is 14 amino acids long. The DNA for the CDR3 is TGTGCCAGCAAGTACAGGGGCTTGAACACTGAAGCTTTCTTT. Residues: CASKYRGLNTEAFF.

This rearrangement joins TRBV20-1 to TRBJ1-1, with TRBD1 matching over 8 bases. The CDR3 totals 11 residues. The J segment lost 8 bases and the V segment lost 2 bases, leaving 1 base of the junction unmatched. Germline V lookup: CDR1 DFQATT, CDR2 SNEGSKA (reference sequence). The CDR3 here is CSARRTGEAFF. CDR3 DNA: TGCAGTGCTAGACGGACAGGGGAAGCTTTCTTT.

Only a few counts were recorded for this clonotype. The V and J genes are TRBV3-1 and TRBJ1-4; 8 bases match TRBD1. Germline loops: CDR1 LGHDT, CDR2 YNNKEL (reference sequence). The CDR3 spans 15 residues. Unmatched junction bases numbered 6, after V lost 4 bases and J lost 5 bases. The chain's CDR3 is CASSPTGALNEKLFF. The CDR3 region has the DNA TGTGCCAGCAGCCCGACAGGGGCCCTCAATGAAAAACTGTTTTTT.

The chain links TRBV30 to TRBJ2-2; D call uncertain. Trimming pared 5 bases from V and 6 bases from J, leaving 13 bases between. The CDR3 runs 13 residues. Looked up from germline, CDR1 is GTSNPN and CDR2 is SVGIG (reference sequence). CDR3 region: CAWDPTSAGELFF. The CDR3 nucleotides are TGTGCCTGGGACCCAACCTCGGCCGGGGAGCTGTTTTTT. The entire variable domain, with the rest obtained from reference TRBV30 and TRBJ2-2, is as follows: SQTIHQWPATLVQPVGSPLSLECTVEGTSNPNLYWYRQAAGRGLQLLFYSVGIGQISSEVPQNLSASRPQDRQFILSSKKLLLSDSGFYLCAWDPTSAGELFFGEGSRLTVL.

This clonotype was seen a few times. The rearrangement uses TRBV7-8 and TRBJ2-7, with 12 bases lining up with TRBD2. The CDR3 covers 16 residues. V shed 5 bases, J shed 5 bases, and the junction held 10 bases outside the gene matches. Germline CDR1 SGHVS, CDR2 FQNEAQ. The CDR3 sequence: CASSPRLAGVTNEQYF. CDR3 nucleotide sequence: TGTGCCAGCAGCCCACGACTAGCGGGAGTTACGAACGAGCAGTACTTC. The whole variable domain, remainder taken from reference TRBV7-8 and TRBJ2-7, is GAGVSQSPRYKVAKRGQDVALRCDPISGHVSLFWYQQALGQGPEFLTYFQNEAQLDKSGLPSDRFFAERPEGSVSTLKIQRTQQEDSAVYLCASSPRLAGVTNEQYFGPGTRLTVT.

This clonotype showed up just a few times. The CDR3 bases are TGTGCCAGCAGCGTGGGGAGGTTTGTAGAGACCCAGTACTTC. This sequence encodes CASSVGRFVETQYF. The V gene is TRBV9, the J gene TRBJ2-5, with a possible D match to TRBD2 (6 bases). Germline CDR1 and CDR2: SGDLS and YYNGEE. CDR3 length equals 14 residues. V shed 2 bases and J shed 4 bases, with 12 bases lying between them.

The J gene is TRBJ2-2, the V gene TRBV29-1; the D gene is possibly TRBD1 (5 bases). Germline CDR1 and CDR2: SQVTM and ANQGSEA. V lost 2 bases and J lost 0, with 16 bases in between. This CDR3 has 17 residues. This CDR3 reads CSVETTGVTTNTGELFF. As DNA, the CDR3 is TGCAGCGTTGAAACAACAGGAGTTACTACGAACACCGGGGAGCTGTTTTTT.

The chain recombines TRBV5-1 with TRBJ2-1; TRBD2 matches 12 bases. Germline V gene data show CDR1 as SGHRS and CDR2 as YFSETQ. Trimming at V came to 4 bases and at J to 6 bases, leaving 17 bases not matched to a gene. The CDR3 contains 19 residues. CDR3: CASSERGLAGLLGVNEQFF. The CDR3, as DNA: TGCGCCAGCAGCGAACGGGGACTAGCGGGCCTCTTGGGGGTCAATGAGCAGTTCTTC.

This clonotype was seen more than once but under ten times. This chain connects TRBV29-1 to TRBJ2-4, with D possibly matching TRBD1 (5 bases). Germline V gene data show CDR1 as SQVTM and CDR2 as ANQGSEA. Trimming pared 4 bases from V and 3 bases from J, leaving 13 bases between. This CDR3 spans 14 amino acids. CDR3 sequence (DNA): TGCAGCGTTGGGCAGGGTGGTCGCAAAAACATTCAGTACTTC. Translating gives CSVGQGGRKNIQYF.

The chain couples TRBV19 to TRBJ2-3; 7 positions agree with TRBD2. The trim removed 5 bases at V and 4 bases at J, leaving 12 bases unmatched. The germline V gene has CDR1 LNHDA and CDR2 SQIVND (reference sequence). The CDR3 contains 16 residues. CDR3 sequence: CASSPRAGRFADTQYF. In DNA, the CDR3 is TGTGCCAGTAGTCCCCGAGCGGGAAGATTCGCAGATACGCAGTATTTT.

The gene calls are TRBV24-1 and TRBJ2-1; a weak D match, TRBD2 (6 bases). The V gene's germline CDR1 is KGHDR and CDR2 SFDVKD. CDR3 length: 16 amino acids. The V gene lost 0 bases and the J gene lost 3 bases, with 11 bases spanning the gap. CDR3 nucleotides: TGTGCCACCAGTGATTTGAGGCTAGCGAACTACAATGAGCAGTTCTTC. Translated, it gives CATSDLRLANYNEQFF.

This chain links TRBV29-1 with TRBJ1-5; TRBD1 agrees at 10 bases. In germline, CDR1 is SQVTM, CDR2 ANQGSEA. This CDR3 comprises 16 residues. The trim removed 4 bases at V and 7 bases at J, leaving 13 bases unmatched. The CDR3 here is CSVVAGTGDRGQPQHF. CDR3 nucleotides: TGCAGCGTTGTCGCCGGGACAGGGGATAGAGGGCAGCCCCAGCATTTT.

The sample holds a few counts of this clonotype. The chain couples TRBV7-2 to TRBJ1-5; the D gene is possibly TRBD1 (6 bases). The germline V gene encodes CDR1 SGHTA and CDR2 FQGNSA. The CDR3 covers 14 residues. V lost 2 bases and J 4 bases, leaving 9 bases between the germline ends. The CDR3 sequence: CASSLIGTNQPQHF. For the CDR3, the DNA is TGTGCCAGCAGCTTAATCGGGACAAATCAGCCCCAGCATTTT.

This clonotype was detected many times. The chain links TRBV7-8 to TRBJ1-5; D ambiguous. V lost 5 bases to trimming and J lost 5 bases, with 10 bases between them. Looked up from germline, CDR1 is SGHVS and CDR2 is FQNEAQ. The CDR3 runs 13 residues. The CDR3 is CASSRRGHQPQHF. The CDR3 DNA reads as TGTGCCAGCAGCCGACGAGGGCATCAGCCCCAGCATTTT.

A few counts support this clonotype. V gene TRBV27 combines with J gene TRBJ2-3, with D tentatively TRBD2 (6 bases). From germline, CDR1 is MNHEY and CDR2 SMNVEV (reference sequence). V dropped 3 bases and J dropped 6 bases, with 13 bases sitting between them. The CDR3 is 14 amino acids. CDR3 nucleotide sequence: TGTGCCAGCAGTTTCGGGGTCCTAGCGGATACGCAGTATTTT. Amino acid sequence: CASSFGVLADTQYF.

This clonotype was recorded many times. The rearrangement joins TRBV4-2 to TRBJ2-3; TRBD2 is a possible D gene (6 bases). Germline V gene lookup returns CDR1 LGHNA and CDR2 YNFKEQ. The V end was cut by 0 bases, the J end by 1 base, with 17 bases between. This CDR3 contains 18 residues. CDR3 residues: CASSQEVGEAFGTDTQYF. DNA for the CDR3: TGTGCCAGCAGCCAAGAAGTTGGGGAGGCTTTCGGCACAGATACGCAGTATTTT.

This clonotype was detected only a few times. Here the CDR3 DNA reads TGTGCCAGCAGTTTAGGTCCTCGCTCTGGGGCCAACGTCCTGACTTTC. Translating it yields CASSLGPRSGANVLTF. This chain links TRBV28 with TRBJ2-6; D gene uncertain. This CDR3 region has 16 residues. Trimming shortened V by 2 bases and J by 0 bases, and 8 bases separated the two germline ends. From germline, CDR1 is MDHEN and CDR2 SYDVKM.

Comments on this clonotype: The junction departs from germline at one end; a sequencing error may be responsible. The chain couples TRBV7-7 to TRBJ2-7; D not certain. The CDR3 covers 13 residues. Germline V gene sequence: CDR1 SSHAT, CDR2 FNYEAQ (reference sequence). This CDR3 is CASSPQVGYEQYF. CDR3 coding DNA: TGTGCTAGCAGCCCTCAAGTGGGGTACGAGCAGTACTTC.